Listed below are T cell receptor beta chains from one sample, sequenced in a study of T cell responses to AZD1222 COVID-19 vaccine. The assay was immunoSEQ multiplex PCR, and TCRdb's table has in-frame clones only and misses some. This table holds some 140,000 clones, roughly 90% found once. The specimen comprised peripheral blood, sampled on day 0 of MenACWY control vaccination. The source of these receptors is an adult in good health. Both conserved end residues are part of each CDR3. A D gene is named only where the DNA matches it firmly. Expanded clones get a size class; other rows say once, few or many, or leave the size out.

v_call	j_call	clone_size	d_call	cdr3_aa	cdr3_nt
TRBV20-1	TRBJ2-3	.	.	CSARLTDTQYF	TGCAGTGCTAGACTCACAGATACGCAGTATTTT
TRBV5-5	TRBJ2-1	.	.	CASTSGRNEQFF	TGTGCCAGCACCTCCGGTAGGAATGAGCAGTTCTTC
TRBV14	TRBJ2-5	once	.	CASSPPNGETQYF	TGTGCCAGCAGCCCCCCCAATGGGGAGACCCAGTACTTC
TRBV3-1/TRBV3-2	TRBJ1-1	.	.	CASSQGPNTEAFF	TGTGCCAGCAGCCAAGGGCCAAACACTGAAGCTTTCTTT
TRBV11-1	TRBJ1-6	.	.	CASSRTSSNNSPLHF	TGTGCCAGCAGCCGGACTAGCAGTAATAATTCACCCCTCCACTTT
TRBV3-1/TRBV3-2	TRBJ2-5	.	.	CASSQGRETQYF	TGTGCCAGCAGCCAAGGGCGAGAGACCCAGTACTTC
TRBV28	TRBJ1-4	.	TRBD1	CASSFTGQTNEKLFF	TGTGCCAGCAGCTTCACGGGACAGACTAATGAAAAACTGTTTTTT
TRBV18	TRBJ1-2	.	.	CASSDSFYGYTF	TGTGCCAGCTCAGACAGTTTCTATGGCTACACCTTC
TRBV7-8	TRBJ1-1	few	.	CASSTHREDTEAFF	TGTGCCAGCAGCACCCACAGGGAGGACACTGAAGCTTTCTTT
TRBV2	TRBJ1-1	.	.	CASSEEGFNTEAFF	TGTGCCAGCAGTGAAGAAGGGTTCAACACTGAAGCTTTCTTT
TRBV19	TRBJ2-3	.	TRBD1	CASSIAGQVTDTQYF	TGTGCCAGTAGTATCGCGGGACAGGTCACAGATACGCAGTATTTT
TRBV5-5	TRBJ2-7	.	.	CASSIGGGQQYF	TGTGCCAGCAGCATAGGGGGTGGGCAGCAGTACTTC
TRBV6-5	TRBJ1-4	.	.	CASRGIGDEKLFF	TGTGCCAGCAGGGGAATTGGCGACGAAAAACTGTTTTTT
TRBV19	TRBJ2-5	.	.	CASSKRLYQETQYF	TGTGCCAGTAGCAAAAGGTTATACCAAGAGACCCAGTACTTC
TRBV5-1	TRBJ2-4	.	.	CASSRGDLLAKNIQYF	TGCGCCAGCAGCAGGGGTGACCTATTAGCCAAAAACATTCAGTACTTC
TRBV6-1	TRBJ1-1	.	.	CASSERTEAFF	TGTGCCAGCAGTGAAAGGACTGAAGCTTTCTTT
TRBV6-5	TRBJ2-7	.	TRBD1	CASSSDRGRGYEQYF	TGTGCCAGCAGTTCCGACAGGGGGCGCGGCTACGAGCAGTACTTC
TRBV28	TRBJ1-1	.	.	CASTNRVNTEAFF	TGTGCCAGCACCAACAGGGTTAACACTGAAGCTTTCTTT
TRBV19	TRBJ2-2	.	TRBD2	CASSILVVAGAGGELFF	TGTGCCAGTAGTATTCTGGTGGTAGCGGGAGCTGGCGGGGAGCTGTTTTTT
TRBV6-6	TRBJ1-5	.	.	CASSPDMGWQPQHF	TGTGCCAGCAGTCCCGACATGGGCTGGCAGCCCCAGCATTTT
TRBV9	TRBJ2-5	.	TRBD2	CASSPRGERGQETQYF	TGTGCCAGCAGCCCCCGAGGGGAGCGGGGGCAAGAGACCCAGTACTTC
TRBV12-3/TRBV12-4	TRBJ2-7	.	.	CASSLAGGSEQYF	TGTGCCAGCAGTTTAGCGGGAGGAAGCGAGCAGTACTTC
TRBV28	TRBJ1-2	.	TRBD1	CASSPRQGKGYGYTF	TGTGCCAGCAGTCCCCGACAGGGGAAAGGCTATGGCTACACCTTC
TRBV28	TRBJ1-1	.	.	CASNLGLNAEAFF	TGTGCCAGCAACTTGGGTCTCAACGCTGAAGCTTTCTTT
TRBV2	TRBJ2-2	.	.	CASRWYSRNTGELFF	TGTGCCAGCAGGTGGTACTCGCGGAACACCGGGGAGCTGTTTTTT
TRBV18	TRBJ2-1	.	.	CASSPSGNEQFF	TGTGCCAGCTCACCATCGGGCAATGAGCAGTTCTTC
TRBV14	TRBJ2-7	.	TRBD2	CASSQFRLAFSYEQYF	TGTGCCAGCAGCCAATTTAGACTAGCCTTCTCCTACGAGCAGTACTTC
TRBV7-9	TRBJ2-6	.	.	CASSLVGTGANVLTF	TGTGCCAGCAGCTTAGTAGGGACTGGGGCCAACGTCCTGACTTTC
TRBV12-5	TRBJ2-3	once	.	CASGFGAGGTDTQYF	.
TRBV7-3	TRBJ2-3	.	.	CASSLSGRGTDTQYF	TGTGCCAGCAGCTTATCAGGACGGGGCACAGATACGCAGTATTTT
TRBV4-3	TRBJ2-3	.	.	CASSQGPGDFTDTQYF	TGCGCCAGCAGCCAAGGACCCGGGGACTTCACAGATACGCAGTATTTT
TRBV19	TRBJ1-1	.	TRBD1	CASSIDRGGTEAFF	TGTGCCAGTAGCATTGACAGGGGCGGTACTGAAGCTTTCTTT
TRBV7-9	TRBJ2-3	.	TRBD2	CASSLGASGKGGTDTQYF	TGTGCCAGCAGCTTAGGGGCTAGCGGGAAGGGGGGCACAGATACGCAGTATTTT
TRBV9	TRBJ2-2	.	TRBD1	CASSVDRGQGGELFF	TGTGCCAGCAGCGTAGATAGGGGGCAGGGCGGGGAGCTGTTTTTT
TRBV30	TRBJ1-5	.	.	CAWSGLGMYQPQHF	TGTGCCTGGAGTGGTTTAGGGATGTATCAGCCCCAGCATTTT
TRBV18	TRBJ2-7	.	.	CASSPPGVLLYEQYF	TGTGCCAGCTCACCACCGGGAGTCCTCCTCTACGAGCAGTACTTC
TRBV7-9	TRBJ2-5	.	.	CASSLNQETQYF	TGTGCCAGCAGCTTAAACCAAGAGACCCAGTACTTC
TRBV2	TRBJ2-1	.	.	CASSFQGNEQFF	TGTGCCAGCAGTTTTCAGGGGAATGAGCAGTTCTTC
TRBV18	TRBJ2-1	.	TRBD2	CASSPGLAGGPSYNEQFF	TGTGCCAGCTCACCGGGACTAGCGGGGGGGCCGTCCTACAATGAGCAGTTCTTC
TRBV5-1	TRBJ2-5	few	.	CASSLEAETQYF	TGCGCCAGCAGCTTGGAAGCAGAGACCCAGTACTTC
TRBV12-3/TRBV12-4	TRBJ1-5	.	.	CASRRDTNQPQHF	TGTGCCAGCCGCCGGGACACAAATCAGCCCCAGCATTTT
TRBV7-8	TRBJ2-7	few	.	CASSLRRTGSYEQYF	TGTGCCAGCAGCTTAAGACGTACAGGGTCCTACGAGCAGTACTTC
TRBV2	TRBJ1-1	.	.	CASSVEVAVEAFF	TGTGCCAGCAGTGTGGAGGTGGCGGTTGAAGCTTTCTTT
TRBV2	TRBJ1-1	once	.	CASSWGAEAFF	TGTGCCAGCAGCTGGGGGGCTGAAGCTTTCTTT
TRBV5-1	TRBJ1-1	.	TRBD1	CASSLVGQPNTEAFF	TGCGCCAGCAGCTTGGTGGGACAGCCAAACACTGAAGCTTTCTTT
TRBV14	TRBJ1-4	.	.	CASSPWGGATNEKLFF	TGTGCCAGCAGCCCCTGGGGGGGGGCGACTAATGAAAAACTGTTTTTT
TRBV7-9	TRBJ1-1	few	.	CASSVTGQGRAFF	TGTGCCAGCAGCGTTACGGGGCAGGGGAGAGCTTTCTTT
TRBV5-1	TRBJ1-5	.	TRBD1	CASSATGEGSPQHF	TGCGCCAGCAGCGCCACAGGGGAGGGCTCGCCCCAGCATTTT
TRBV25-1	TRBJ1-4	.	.	CASSLAPGRANEKLFF	TGTGCCAGCAGCCTGGCTCCCGGGAGGGCTAATGAAAAACTGTTTTTT
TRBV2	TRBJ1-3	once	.	CASSAGMLYGNTIYF	TGTGCCAGCAGTGCGGGGATGCTATATGGAAACACCATATATTTT
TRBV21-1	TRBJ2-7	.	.	CASSTRQAGSYEQYF	TGTGCCAGCAGCACTAGACAAGCCGGATCCTACGAGCAGTACTTC
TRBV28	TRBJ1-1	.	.	CASSFVGGGTEAFF	TGTGCCAGCAGTTTCGTGGGGGGCGGCACTGAAGCTTTCTTT
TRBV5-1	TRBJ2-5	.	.	CASTITGTQETQYF	TGCGCCAGCACCATAACCGGGACCCAAGAGACCCAGTACTTC
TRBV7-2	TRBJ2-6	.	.	CASSLARANVLTF	TGTGCCAGCAGCTTAGCAAGGGCCAACGTCCTGACTTTC
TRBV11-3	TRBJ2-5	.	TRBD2	CASSLGLGVAGGQETQYF	TGTGCCAGCAGCTTGGGCCTTGGGGTAGCGGGAGGGCAAGAGACCCAGTACTTC
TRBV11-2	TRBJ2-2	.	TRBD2	CASSSSGSRTGELFF	TGTGCCAGCAGTTCTAGCGGGAGCCGCACCGGGGAGCTGTTTTTT
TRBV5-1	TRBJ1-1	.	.	CASSLNLNTEAFF	TGCGCCAGCAGCTTGAATCTGAACACTGAAGCTTTCTTT
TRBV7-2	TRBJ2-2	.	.	CASSPAGDGTGELFF	TGTGCCAGCAGCCCGGCCGGGGACGGAACCGGGGAGCTGTTTTTT